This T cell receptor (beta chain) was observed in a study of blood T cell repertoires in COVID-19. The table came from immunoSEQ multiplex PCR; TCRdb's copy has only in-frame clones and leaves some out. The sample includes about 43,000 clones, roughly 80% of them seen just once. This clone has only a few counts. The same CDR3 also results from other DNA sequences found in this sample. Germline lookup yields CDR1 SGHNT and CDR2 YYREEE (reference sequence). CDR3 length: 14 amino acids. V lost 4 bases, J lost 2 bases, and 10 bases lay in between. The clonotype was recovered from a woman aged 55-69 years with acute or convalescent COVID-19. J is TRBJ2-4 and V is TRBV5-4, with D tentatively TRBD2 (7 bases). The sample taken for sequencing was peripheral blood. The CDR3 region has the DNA TGTGCCAGCAGCCCGGGGGGCACCAAAAACATTCAGTACTTC. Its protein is CASSPGGTKNIQYF.